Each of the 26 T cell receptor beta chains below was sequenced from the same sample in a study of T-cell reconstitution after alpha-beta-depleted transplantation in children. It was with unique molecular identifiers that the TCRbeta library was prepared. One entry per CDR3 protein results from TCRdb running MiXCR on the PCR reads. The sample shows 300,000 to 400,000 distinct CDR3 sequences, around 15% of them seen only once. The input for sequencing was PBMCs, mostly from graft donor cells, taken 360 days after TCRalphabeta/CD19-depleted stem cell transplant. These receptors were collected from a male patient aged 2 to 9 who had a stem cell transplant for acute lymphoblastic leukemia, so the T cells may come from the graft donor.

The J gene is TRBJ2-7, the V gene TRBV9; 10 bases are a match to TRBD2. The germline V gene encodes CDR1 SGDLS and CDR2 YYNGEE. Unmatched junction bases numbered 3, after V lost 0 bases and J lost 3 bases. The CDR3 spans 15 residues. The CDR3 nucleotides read TGTGCCAGCAGCGTAGGACTAGCGGGTATCTACGAGCAGTACTTC. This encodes CASSVGLAGIYEQYF.

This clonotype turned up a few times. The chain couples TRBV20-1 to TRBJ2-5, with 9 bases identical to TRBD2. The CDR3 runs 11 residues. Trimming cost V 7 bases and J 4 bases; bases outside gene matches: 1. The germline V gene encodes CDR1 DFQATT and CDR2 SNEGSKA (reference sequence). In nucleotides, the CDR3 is TGCAGTGTTAGCGGGGGAGAGACCCAGTACTTC. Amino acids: CSVSGGETQYF.

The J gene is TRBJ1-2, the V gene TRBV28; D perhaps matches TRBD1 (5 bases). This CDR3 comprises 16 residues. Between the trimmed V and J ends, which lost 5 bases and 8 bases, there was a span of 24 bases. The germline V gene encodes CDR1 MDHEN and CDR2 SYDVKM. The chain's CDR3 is CASSPPSGHASGGYTF. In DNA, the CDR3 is TGTGCCAGCAGTCCGCCGTCCGGACATGCCAGCGGCGGCTACACCTTC.

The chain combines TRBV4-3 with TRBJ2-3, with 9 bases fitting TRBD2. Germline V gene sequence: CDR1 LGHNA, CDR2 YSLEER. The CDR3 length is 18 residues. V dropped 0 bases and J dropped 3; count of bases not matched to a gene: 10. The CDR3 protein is CASSQDYIAGERTDTQYF. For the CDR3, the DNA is TGCGCCAGCAGCCAAGATTACATAGCGGGAGAACGTACAGATACGCAGTATTTT.

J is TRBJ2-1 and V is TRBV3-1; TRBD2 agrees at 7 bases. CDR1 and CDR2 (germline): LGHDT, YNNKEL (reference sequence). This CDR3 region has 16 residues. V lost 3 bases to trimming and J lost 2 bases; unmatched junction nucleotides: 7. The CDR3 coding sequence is TGTGCCAGCAGCCACCCCCTAGCGGACGCCTACAATGAGCAGTTCTTC. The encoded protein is CASSHPLADAYNEQFF.

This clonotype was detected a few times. Here the CDR3 reads CASTDGQGNTGELFF. The CDR3 nucleotides are TGTGCCAGCACTGATGGACAGGGGAACACCGGGGAGCTGTTTTTT. The chain recombines TRBV7-9 with TRBJ2-2; 8 bases are a match to TRBD1. This CDR3 has 15 residues. V shed 7 bases, J shed 1 base, and the junction held 5 bases outside the gene matches. Per the germline V gene, CDR1 is SEHNR and CDR2 is FQNEAQ (reference sequence).

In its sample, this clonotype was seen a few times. The CDR3 is CASSQQAGESETQYF. The CDR3 nucleotides read TGCGCCAGCAGCCAACAAGCGGGAGAAAGTGAGACCCAGTACTTC. The rearrangement links TRBV4-3 to TRBJ2-5; the match to TRBD2 covers 8 bases. V shed 2 bases and J 5 bases; nucleotides not matched to a gene: 7. Germline assignment: CDR1 LGHNA and CDR2 YSLEER. This CDR3 region has 15 residues.

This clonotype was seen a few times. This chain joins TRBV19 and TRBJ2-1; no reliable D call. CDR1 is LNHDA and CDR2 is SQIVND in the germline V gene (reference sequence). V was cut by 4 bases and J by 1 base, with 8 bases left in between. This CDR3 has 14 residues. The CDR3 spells CASSSLGSYNEQFF. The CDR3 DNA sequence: TGTGCCAGTAGTAGCTTGGGGTCCTACAATGAGCAGTTCTTC.

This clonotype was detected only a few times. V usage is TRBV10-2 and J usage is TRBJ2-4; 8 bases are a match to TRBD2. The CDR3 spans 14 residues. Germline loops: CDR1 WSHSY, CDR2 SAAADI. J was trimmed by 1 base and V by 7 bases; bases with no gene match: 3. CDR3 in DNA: TGCGCCAGCAACACGGGGGGGGCCAAAAACATTCAGTACTTC. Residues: CASNTGGAKNIQYF.

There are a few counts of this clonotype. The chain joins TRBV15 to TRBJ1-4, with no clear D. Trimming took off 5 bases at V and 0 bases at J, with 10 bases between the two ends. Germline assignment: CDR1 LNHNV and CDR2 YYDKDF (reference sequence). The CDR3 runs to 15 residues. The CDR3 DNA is TGTGCCACCAGCTCCTCAGAATCAACTAATGAAAAACTGTTTTTT. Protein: CATSSSESTNEKLFF. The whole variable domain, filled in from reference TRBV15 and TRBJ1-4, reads DAMVIQNPRYQVTQFGKPVTLSCSQTLNHNVMYWYQQKSSQAPKLLFHYYDKDFNNEADTPDNFQSRRPNTSFCFLDIRSPGLGDTAMYLCATSSSESTNEKLFFGSGTQLSVL.

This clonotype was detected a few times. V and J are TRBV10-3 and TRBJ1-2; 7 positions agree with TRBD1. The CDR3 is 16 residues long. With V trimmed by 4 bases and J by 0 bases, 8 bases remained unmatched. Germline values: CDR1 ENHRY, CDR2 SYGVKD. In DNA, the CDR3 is TGTGCCATCAGTGGGACAGGTCCTTCTTCTAACTATGGCTACACCTTC. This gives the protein CAISGTGPSSNYGYTF.

The CDR3 bases are TGTGCCAGCAGTTACAGGTCTCGCAATCAGCCCCAGCATTTT. Translated: CASSYRSRNQPQHF. The V and J genes are TRBV12-3 or TRBV12-4 and TRBJ1-5, with D perhaps TRBD1 (5 bases). Trimming stripped 4 bases from V and 2 bases from J, with 9 bases between. The CDR3 is 14 residues long.

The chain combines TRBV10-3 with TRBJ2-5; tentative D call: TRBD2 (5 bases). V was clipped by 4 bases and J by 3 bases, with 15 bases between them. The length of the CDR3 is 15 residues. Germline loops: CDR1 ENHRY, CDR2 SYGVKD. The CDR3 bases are TGTGCCATCAGTGGGTCGGGGATTCAGGAAGAGACCCAGTACTTC. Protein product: CAISGSGIQEETQYF.

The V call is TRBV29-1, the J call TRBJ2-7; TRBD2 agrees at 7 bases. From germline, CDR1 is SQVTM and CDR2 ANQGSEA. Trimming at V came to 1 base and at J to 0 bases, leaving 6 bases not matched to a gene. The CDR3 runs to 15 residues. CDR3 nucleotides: TGCAGCGTTGAAGGGGAGGGCCCCAGCTCCTACGAGCAGTACTTC. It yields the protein CSVEGEGPSSYEQYF.

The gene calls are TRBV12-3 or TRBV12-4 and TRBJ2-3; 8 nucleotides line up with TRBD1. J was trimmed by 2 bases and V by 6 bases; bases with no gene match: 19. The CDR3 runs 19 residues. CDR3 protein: CASSPGTGFHTFLTDTQYF. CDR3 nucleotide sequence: TGTGCCAGCAGCCCCGGGACAGGTTTTCACACCTTCCTCACAGATACGCAGTATTTT.

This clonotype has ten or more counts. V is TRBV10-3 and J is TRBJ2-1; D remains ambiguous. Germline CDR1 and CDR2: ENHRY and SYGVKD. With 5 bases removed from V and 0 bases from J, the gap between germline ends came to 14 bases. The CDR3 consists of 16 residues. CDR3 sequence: CAISSEGFSSYNEQFF. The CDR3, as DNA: TGTGCCATCAGTTCAGAAGGATTTAGCTCCTACAATGAGCAGTTCTTC.

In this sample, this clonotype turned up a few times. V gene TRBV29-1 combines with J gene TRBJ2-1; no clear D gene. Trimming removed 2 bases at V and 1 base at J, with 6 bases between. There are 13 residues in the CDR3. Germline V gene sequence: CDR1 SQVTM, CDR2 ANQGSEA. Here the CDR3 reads CSVEKVSYNEQFF. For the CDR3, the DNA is TGCAGCGTTGAAAAGGTTTCCTACAATGAGCAGTTCTTC.

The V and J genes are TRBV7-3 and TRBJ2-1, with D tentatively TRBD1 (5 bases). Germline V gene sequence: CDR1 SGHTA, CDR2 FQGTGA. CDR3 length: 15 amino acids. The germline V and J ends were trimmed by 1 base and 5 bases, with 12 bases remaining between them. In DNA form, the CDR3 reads TGTGCCAGCAGCTTAATAGCAGGGCTGGACAATGAGCAGTTCTTC. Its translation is CASSLIAGLDNEQFF.

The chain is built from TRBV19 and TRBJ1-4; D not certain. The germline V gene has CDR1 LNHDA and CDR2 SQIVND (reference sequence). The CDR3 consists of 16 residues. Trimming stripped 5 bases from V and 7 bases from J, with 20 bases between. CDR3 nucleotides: TGTGCCAGTAGTGTTGCACGGACCGGTGAGGGTGAAAAACTGTTTTTT. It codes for CASSVARTGEGEKLFF.

The CDR3 nucleotides are TGCGCCAGCAGCCAAGACCGAAAGGCGGTGGACTACAATGAGCAGTTCTTC. It codes for CASSQDRKAVDYNEQFF. This chain links TRBV4-1 with TRBJ2-1; no reliable D call. The ends were cut back, 0 bases at V and 3 bases at J, with 15 bases in the middle. Germline CDR1 MGHRA, CDR2 YSYEKL. This CDR3 region has 17 residues.

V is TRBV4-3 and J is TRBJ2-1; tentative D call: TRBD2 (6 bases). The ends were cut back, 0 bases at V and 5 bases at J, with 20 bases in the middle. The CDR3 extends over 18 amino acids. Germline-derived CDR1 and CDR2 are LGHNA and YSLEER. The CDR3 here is CASSQDLLRGPSHNEQFF. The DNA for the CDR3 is TGCGCCAGCAGCCAAGATCTCCTGCGGGGTCCGTCTCACAATGAGCAGTTCTTC.

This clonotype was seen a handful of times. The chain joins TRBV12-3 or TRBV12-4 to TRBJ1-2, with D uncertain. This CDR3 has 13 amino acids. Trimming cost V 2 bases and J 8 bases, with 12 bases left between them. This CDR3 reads CASSLRGSEGYTF. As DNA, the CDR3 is TGTGCCAGCAGTTTAAGAGGGTCAGAGGGCTACACCTTC.

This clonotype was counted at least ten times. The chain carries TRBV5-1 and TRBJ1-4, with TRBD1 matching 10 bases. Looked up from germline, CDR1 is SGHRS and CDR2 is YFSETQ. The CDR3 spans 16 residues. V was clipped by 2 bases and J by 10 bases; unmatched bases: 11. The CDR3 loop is CASSLTPGQGLSKLFF. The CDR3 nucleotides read TGCGCCAGCAGCTTAACCCCGGGACAGGGGTTGTCAAAACTGTTTTTT.

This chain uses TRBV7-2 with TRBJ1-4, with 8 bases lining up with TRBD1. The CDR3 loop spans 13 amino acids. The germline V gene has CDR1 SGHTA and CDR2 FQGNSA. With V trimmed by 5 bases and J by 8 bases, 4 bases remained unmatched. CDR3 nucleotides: TGTGCCAGCAGCCTTGACAGGGGAGAAAAACTGTTTTTT. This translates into CASSLDRGEKLFF.

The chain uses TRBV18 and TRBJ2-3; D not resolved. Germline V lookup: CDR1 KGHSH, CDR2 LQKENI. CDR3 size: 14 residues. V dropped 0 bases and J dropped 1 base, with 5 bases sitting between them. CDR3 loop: CASSPPSGTDTQYF. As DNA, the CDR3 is TGTGCCAGCTCACCACCAAGTGGCACAGATACGCAGTATTTT.

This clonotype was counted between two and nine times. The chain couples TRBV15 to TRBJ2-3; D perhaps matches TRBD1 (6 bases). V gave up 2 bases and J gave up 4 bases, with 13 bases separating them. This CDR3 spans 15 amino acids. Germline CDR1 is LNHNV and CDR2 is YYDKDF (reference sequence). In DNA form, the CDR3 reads TGTGCCACCAGCAGACTCTCAGGGGTTGCAGATACGCAGTATTTT. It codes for CATSRLSGVADTQYF.